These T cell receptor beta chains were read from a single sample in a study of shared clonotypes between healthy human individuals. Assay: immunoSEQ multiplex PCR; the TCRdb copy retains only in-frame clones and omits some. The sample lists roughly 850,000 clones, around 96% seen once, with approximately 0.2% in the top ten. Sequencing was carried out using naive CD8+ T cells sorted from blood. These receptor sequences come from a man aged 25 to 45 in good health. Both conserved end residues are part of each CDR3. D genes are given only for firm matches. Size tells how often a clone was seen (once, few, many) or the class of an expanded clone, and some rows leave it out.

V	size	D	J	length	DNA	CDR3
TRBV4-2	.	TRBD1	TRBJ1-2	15	TGTGCCAGCAGCCAAGAGCACCAGGGGGACTATGGCTACACCTTC	CASSQEHQGDYGYTF
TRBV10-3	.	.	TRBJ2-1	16	TGTGCCATCAGTGAGTCGGAAACTAGCCGCTACAATGAGCAGTTCTTC	CAISESETSRYNEQFF
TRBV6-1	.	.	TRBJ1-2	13	TGTGCCAGCAGTTCTGTCCTCCGTTATGGCTACACCTTC	CASSSVLRYGYTF
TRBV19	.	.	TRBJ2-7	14	TGTGCCAGTAGTACAGGGTCGGGGACCTACGAGCAGTACTTC	CASSTGSGTYEQYF
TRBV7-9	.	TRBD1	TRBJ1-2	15	TGTGCCAGCAGCTCCCACCTACAGGGGATCTATGGCTACACCTTC	CASSSHLQGIYGYTF
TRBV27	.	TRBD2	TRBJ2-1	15	TGTGCCAGCAGTCGGCGGACTAGCGGGACGGGTGAGCAGTTCTTC	CASSRRTSGTGEQFF
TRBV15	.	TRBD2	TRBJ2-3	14	TGTGCCACCAGCGCGGGGGATAGCACAGATACGCAGTATTTT	CATSAGDSTDTQYF
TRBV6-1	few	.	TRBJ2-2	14	TGTGCCAGCAAAAGGGACACGAACACCGGGGAGCTGTTTTTT	CASKRDTNTGELFF
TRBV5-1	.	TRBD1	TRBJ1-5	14	TGCGCCAGCAGCTTGTCAGGGGGGCATCAGCCCCAGCATTTT	CASSLSGGHQPQHF
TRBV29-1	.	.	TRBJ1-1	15	TGCAGCGTTGTGGCCAATGTTGGGGACCCCACTGAAGCTTTCTTT	CSVVANVGDPTEAFF
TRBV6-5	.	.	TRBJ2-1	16	TGTGCCAGCAGTTACTCCATGGGGCTCTCCTACAATGAGCAGTTCTTC	CASSYSMGLSYNEQFF
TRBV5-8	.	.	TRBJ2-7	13	TGTGCCAGCAGCTTGAATTCTGGGGTCGAGCAGTACTTC	CASSLNSGVEQYF
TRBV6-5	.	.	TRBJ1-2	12	TGTGCCAGCAGTTACTCGCAAGGCGGCTACACCTTC	CASSYSQGGYTF
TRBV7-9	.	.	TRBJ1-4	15	TGTGCCAGCAGCGTAACAGGGTCCGGTAATGAAAAACTGTTTTTT	CASSVTGSGNEKLFF
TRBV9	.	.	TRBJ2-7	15	TGTGCCAGCAGCGGAGGTTCGGGGCTTGCCTACGAGCAGTACTTC	CASSGGSGLAYEQYF
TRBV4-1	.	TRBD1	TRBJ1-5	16	TGCGCCAGCAGCCAAGAGTCGGCAGGGGGCGTTCAGCCCCAGCATTTT	CASSQESAGGVQPQHF
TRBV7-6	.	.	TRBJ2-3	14	TGTGCCAGCAGCCTAAGGGGGGGGACAGATACGCAGTATTTT	CASSLRGGTDTQYF
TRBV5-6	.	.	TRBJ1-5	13	TGTGCCAGCAGCCCCGAGGGGGGTCAGCCCCAGCATTTT	CASSPEGGQPQHF
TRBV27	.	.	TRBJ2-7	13	TGTGCCAGCAGTCCCGGTGGGGCGCACGAGCAGTACTTC	CASSPGGAHEQYF
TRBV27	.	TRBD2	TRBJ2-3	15	TGTGCCAGCAGTTTTTGGAGCGGGAGGACAGATACGCAGTATTTT	CASSFWSGRTDTQYF
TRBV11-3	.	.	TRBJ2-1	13	TGTGCCAGCAGCACCGGACTATCCGATGAGCAGTTCTTC	CASSTGLSDEQFF
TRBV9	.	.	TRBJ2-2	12	TGTGCCAGCAGCGTAAATACCGGGGAGCTGTTTTTT	CASSVNTGELFF
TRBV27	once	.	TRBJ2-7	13	TGTGCCAGCAGTTTAGGACTTATATCCGAGCAGTACTTC	CASSLGLISEQYF
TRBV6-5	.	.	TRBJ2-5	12	TGTGCCAGCAATAGGGTGGGTGAGACCCAGTACTTC	CASNRVGETQYF
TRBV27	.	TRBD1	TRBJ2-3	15	TGTGCCAGCAGTTCCCGGACAGGTAGCACAGATACGCAGTATTTT	CASSSRTGSTDTQYF
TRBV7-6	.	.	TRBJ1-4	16	TGTGCCAGCAGCTTCTACCCAGGGTTCGGTAATGAAAAACTGTTTTTT	CASSFYPGFGNEKLFF